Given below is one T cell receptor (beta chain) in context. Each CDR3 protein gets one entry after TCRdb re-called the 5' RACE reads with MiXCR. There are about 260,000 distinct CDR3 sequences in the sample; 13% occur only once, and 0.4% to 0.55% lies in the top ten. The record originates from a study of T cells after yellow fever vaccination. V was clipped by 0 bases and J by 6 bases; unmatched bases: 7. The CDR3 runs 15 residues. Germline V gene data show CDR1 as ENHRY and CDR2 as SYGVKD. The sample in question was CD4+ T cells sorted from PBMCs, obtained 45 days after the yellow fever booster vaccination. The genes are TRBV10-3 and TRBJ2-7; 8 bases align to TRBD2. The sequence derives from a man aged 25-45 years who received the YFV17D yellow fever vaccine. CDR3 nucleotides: TGTGCCATCAGTGAGTCAGCGGGAGATCCTTCCGAGCAGTACTTC. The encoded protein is CAISESAGDPSEQYF.